These 8 T cell receptor beta chains came from one sample sequenced in a study of CD8 T cells in ankylosing spondylitis. Study findings and constraints: Seemingly distinctive of ankylosing spondylitis blood was a TCR beta motif formed by eight highly homologous variants.

TCRdb re-analysed the 5' RACE reads in MiXCR, keeping a single row per CDR3 protein. This sample yields 100,000 to 150,000 distinct CDR3 sequences, of which approximately 17% are seen a single time; 25% to 40% belongs to the top ten. These receptors have no identified antigens. Input material: blood, either unsorted or a sorted T cell fraction (not recorded which). Receptor source: a male donor with ankylosing spondylitis.

J is TRBJ2-3 and V is TRBV10-2; 12 positions agree with TRBD2. The CDR3 spans 15 residues. Germline V lookup: CDR1 WSHSY, CDR2 SAAADI. J gave up 5 bases and V 6 bases, and 6 bases lay outside the gene matches. The CDR3 DNA reads TGCGCCAGCAGGCGGACTAGCGGGAAAGGAGATACGCAGTATTTT. As protein: CASRRTSGKGDTQYF.

This clonotype was detected a few times. This chain uses TRBV12-3 or TRBV12-4 with TRBJ2-7, with TRBD2 identical over 8 bases. The CDR3 consists of 14 residues. V was clipped by 5 bases and J by 2 bases; unmatched bases: 5. CDR3 in amino acids: CASSRGGGAYEQYF. CDR3 nucleotides: TGTGCCAGCAGTCGGGGGGGCGGAGCCTACGAGCAGTACTTC.

This clonotype came up a few times. The chain recombines TRBV11-3 with TRBJ2-1; D gene uncertain. The CDR3 runs to 14 residues. Trimming took 1 base from V and 3 from J, leaving 7 bases between them. CDR1 is SGHNT, CDR2 YENEEA, per germline. In DNA, the CDR3 is TGTGCCAGCAGCTTAGTTGGCCACTACAATGAGCAGTTCTTC. It is translated as CASSLVGHYNEQFF.

The CDR3 here is CASSFSDFGEQYF. For the CDR3, the DNA is TGCGCCAGCAGCTTTAGCGACTTTGGTGAGCAGTACTTC. The chain couples TRBV5-1 to TRBJ2-7, with D tentatively TRBD2 (5 bases). Germline CDR1 reads SGHRS; CDR2 reads YFSETQ. This CDR3 has 13 amino acids. Trimming pared 2 bases from V and 7 bases from J, leaving 13 bases between.

Only a few counts were recorded for this clonotype. The chain uses TRBV7-2 and TRBJ1-1; D uncertain. The germline V gene encodes CDR1 SGHTA and CDR2 FQGNSA. Trimming took 3 bases from V and 3 from J, leaving 8 bases between them. CDR3 size: 13 residues. CDR3 sequence (DNA): TGTGCCAGCAGCTTGGGCCCCCACACTGAAGCTTTCTTT. This translates into CASSLGPHTEAFF.

The genes are TRBV5-1 and TRBJ2-7; D might be TRBD2 (6 bases). The length of the CDR3 is 15 residues. Germline V gene sequence: CDR1 SGHRS, CDR2 YFSETQ. V gave up 0 bases and J gave up 3 bases, with 13 bases separating them. This CDR3 is CASSLVRDRHYEQYF. CDR3 in DNA: TGCGCCAGCAGCTTGGTGCGGGACCGCCACTACGAGCAGTACTTC.

This clonotype was seen only a few times. V is TRBV4-2 and J is TRBJ2-5; D unresolved. This CDR3 region has 15 residues. Germline CDR1 is LGHNA and CDR2 is YNFKEQ. The germline V and J ends were trimmed by 4 bases and 1 base, with 13 bases remaining between them. CDR3 bases: TGTGCCAGCAGCCCGGCCTCGAGTGCCCAAGAGACCCAGTACTTC. It specifies CASSPASSAQETQYF.

The chain couples TRBV15 to TRBJ2-1; no clear D gene. Trimming removed 0 bases at V and 0 bases at J, with 15 bases between. The CDR3 has 18 amino acids. CDR1 is LNHNV and CDR2 is YYDKDF in the germline V gene (reference sequence). This CDR3 reads CATSRDFLAISSYNEQFF. CDR3 bases: TGTGCCACCAGCAGAGATTTTTTGGCTATTTCCTCCTACAATGAGCAGTTCTTC.